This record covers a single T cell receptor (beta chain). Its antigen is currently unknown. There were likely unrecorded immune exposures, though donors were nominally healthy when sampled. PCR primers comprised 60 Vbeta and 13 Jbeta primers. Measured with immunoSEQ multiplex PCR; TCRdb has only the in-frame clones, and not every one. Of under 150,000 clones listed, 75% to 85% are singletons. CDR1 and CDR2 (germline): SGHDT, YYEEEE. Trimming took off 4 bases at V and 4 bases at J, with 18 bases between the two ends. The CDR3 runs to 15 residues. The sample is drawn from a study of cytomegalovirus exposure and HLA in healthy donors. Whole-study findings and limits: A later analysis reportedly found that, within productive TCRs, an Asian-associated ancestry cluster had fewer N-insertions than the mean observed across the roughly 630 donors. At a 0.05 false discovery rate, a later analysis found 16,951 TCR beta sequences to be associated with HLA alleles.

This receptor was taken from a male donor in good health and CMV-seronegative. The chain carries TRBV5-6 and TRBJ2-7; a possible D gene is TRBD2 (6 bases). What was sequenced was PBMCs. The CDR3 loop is CASSTPGTGIYEQYF. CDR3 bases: TGTGCCAGCAGCACCCCCGGGACTGGGATATACGAGCAGTACTTC.